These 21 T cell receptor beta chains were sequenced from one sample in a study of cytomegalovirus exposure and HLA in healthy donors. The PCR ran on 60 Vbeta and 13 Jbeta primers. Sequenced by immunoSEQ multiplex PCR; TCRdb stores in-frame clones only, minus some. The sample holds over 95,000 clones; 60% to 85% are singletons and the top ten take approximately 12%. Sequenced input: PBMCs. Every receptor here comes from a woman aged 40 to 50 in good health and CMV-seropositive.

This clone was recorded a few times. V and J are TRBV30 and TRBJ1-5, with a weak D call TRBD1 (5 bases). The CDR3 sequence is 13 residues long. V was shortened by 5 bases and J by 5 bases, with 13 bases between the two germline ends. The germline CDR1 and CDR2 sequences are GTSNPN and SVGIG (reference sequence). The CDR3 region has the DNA TGTGCCTGGGCGGGGGGTTGGGATCAGCCCCAGCATTTT. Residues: CAWAGGWDQPQHF.

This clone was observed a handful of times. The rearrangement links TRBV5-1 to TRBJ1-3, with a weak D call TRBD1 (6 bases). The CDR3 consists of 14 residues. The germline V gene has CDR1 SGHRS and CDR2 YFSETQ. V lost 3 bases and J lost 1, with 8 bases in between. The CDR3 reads CASSSGQSGNTIYF. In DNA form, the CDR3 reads TGCGCCAGCAGCTCAGGACAGTCTGGAAACACCATATATTTT.

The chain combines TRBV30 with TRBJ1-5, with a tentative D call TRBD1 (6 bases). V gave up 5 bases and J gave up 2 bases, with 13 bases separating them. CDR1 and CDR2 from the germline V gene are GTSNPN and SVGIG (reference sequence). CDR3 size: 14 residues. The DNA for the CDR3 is TGTGCCTGGGGGGGCATTGGCGGCAATCAGCCCCAGCATTTT. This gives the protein CAWGGIGGNQPQHF. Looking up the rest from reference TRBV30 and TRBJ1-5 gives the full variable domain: SQTIHQWPATLVQPVGSPLSLECTVEGTSNPNLYWYRQAAGRGLQLLFYSVGIGQISSEVPQNLSASRPQDRQFILSSKKLLLSDSGFYLCAWGGIGGNQPQHFGDGTRLSIL.

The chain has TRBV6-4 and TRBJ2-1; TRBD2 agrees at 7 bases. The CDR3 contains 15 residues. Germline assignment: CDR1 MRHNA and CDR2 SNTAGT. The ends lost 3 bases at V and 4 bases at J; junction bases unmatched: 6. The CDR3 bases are TGTGCCAGCAGTGAGGTGGGGGGGTTATACAATGAGCAGTTCTTC. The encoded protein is CASSEVGGLYNEQFF.

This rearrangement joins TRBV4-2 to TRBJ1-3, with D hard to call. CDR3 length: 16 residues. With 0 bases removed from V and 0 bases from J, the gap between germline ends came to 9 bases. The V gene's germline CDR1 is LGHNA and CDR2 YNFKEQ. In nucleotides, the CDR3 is TGTGCCAGCAGCCAAGAATTGACAAACTCTGGAAACACCATATATTTT. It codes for CASSQELTNSGNTIYF.

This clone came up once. This CDR3 reads CASSREDRANQPQHF. The CDR3, as DNA: TGTGCCAGCAGTCGGGAGGACAGGGCCAATCAGCCCCAGCATTTT. The genes are TRBV6-4 and TRBJ1-5; TRBD1 aligns across 8 bases. The CDR3 consists of 15 residues. V lost 5 bases to trimming and J lost 3 bases; unmatched junction nucleotides: 6. CDR1 and CDR2 (germline): MRHNA, SNTAGT.

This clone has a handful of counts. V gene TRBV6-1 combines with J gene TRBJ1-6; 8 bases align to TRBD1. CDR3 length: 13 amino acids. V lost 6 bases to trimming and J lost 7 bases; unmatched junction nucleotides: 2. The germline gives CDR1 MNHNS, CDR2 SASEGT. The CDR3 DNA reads TGTGCCAGCAGGGGACAGGAAAATTCACCCCTCCACTTT. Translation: CASRGQENSPLHF.

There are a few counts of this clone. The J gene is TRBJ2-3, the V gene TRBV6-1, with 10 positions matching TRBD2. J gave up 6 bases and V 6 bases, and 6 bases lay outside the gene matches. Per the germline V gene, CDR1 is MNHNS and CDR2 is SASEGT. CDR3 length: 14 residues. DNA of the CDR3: TGTGCCAGCAGATCTAGCGGGGGCGTGGATACGCAGTATTTT. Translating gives CASRSSGGVDTQYF.

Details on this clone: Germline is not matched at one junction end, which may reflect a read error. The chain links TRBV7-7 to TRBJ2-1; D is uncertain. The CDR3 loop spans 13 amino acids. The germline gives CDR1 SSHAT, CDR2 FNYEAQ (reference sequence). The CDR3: CASSSSSYNEQFF. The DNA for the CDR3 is TGTGCTAGCAGCTCGTCTTCCTACAATGAGCAGTTCTTC.

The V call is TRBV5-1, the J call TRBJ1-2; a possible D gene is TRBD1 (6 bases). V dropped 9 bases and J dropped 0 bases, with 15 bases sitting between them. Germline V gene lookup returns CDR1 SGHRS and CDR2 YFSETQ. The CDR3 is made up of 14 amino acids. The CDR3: CATRQVLSNYGYTF. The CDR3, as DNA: TGCGCCACTCGACAGGTCCTCTCTAACTATGGCTACACCTTC.

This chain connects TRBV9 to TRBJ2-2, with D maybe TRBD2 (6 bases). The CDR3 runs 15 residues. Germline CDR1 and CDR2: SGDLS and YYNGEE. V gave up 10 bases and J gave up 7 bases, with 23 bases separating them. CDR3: CASCGDPQSSGELFF. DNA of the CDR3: TGTGCCTCCTGCGGGGACCCGCAAAGTAGCGGGGAGCTGTTTTTT. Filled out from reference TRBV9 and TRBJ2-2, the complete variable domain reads DSGVTQTPKHLITATGQRVTLRCSPRSGDLSVYWYQQSLDQGLQFLIQYYNGEERAKGNILERFSAQQFPDLHSELNLSSLELGDSALYFCASCGDPQSSGELFFGEGSRLTVL.

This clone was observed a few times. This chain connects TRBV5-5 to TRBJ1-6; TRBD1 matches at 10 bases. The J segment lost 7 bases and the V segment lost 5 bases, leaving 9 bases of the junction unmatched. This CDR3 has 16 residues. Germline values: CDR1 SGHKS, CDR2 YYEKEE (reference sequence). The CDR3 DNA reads TGTGCCAGCAGGAAACCGGGACAGGGGTCGAATTCACCCCTCCACTTT. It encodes CASRKPGQGSNSPLHF.

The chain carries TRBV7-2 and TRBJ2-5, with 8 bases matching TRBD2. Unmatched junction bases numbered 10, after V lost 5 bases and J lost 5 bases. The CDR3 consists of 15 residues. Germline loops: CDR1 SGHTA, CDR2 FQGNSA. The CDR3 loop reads CASSPAGTRTETQYF. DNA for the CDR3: TGTGCCAGCAGCCCAGCCGGGACTAGGACGGAGACCCAGTACTTC.

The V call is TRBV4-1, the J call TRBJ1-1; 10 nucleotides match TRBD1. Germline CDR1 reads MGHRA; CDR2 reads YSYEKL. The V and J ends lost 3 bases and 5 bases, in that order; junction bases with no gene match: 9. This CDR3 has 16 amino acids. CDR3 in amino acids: CASSHPTGTGVTEAFF. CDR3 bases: TGCGCCAGCAGCCACCCTACCGGGACAGGGGTAACTGAAGCTTTCTTT.

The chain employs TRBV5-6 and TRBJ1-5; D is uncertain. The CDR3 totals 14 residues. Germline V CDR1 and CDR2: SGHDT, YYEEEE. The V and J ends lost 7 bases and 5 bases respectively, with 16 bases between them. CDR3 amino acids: CASSLGEFYQPQHF. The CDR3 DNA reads TGTGCCAGCTCCCTCGGTGAGTTTTATCAGCCCCAGCATTTT.

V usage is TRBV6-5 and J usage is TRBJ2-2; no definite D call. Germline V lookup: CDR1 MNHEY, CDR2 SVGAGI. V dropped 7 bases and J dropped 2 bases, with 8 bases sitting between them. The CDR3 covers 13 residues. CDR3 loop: CASIGSNTGELFF. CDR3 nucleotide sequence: TGTGCCAGCATCGGGTCAAACACCGGGGAGCTGTTTTTT.

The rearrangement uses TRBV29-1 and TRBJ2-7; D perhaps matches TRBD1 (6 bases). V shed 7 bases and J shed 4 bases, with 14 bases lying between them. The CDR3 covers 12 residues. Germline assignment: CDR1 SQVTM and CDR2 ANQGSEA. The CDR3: CSAYREPYEQYF. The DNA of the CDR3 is TGCAGCGCATACAGGGAACCTTACGAGCAGTACTTC.

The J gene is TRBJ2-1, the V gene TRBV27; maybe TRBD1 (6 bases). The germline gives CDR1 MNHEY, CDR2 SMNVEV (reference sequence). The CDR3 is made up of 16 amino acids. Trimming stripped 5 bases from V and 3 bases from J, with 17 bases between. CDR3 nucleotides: TGTGCCAGCAGTCGTAGGACAGTTAAACTCTACAATGAGCAGTTCTTC. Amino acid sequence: CASSRRTVKLYNEQFF.

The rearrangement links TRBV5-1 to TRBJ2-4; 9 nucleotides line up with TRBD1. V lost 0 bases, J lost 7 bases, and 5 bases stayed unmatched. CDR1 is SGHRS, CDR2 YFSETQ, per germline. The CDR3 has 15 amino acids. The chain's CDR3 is CASSLAGTGTNIQYF. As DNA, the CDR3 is TGCGCCAGCAGCTTGGCCGGGACAGGGACGAACATTCAGTACTTC.

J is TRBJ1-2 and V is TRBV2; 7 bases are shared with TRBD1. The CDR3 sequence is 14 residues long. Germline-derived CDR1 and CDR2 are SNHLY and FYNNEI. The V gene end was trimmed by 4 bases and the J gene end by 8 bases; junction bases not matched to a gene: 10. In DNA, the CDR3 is TGTGCCAGCAGTGGTCCCCGGACAGGCGCGGGCTACACCTTC. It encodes CASSGPRTGAGYTF. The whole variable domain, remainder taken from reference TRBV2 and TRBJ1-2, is EPEVTQTPSHQVTQMGQEVILRCVPISNHLYFYWYRQILGQKVEFLVSFYNNEISEKSEIFDDQFSVERPDGSNFTLKIRSTKLEDSAMYFCASSGPRTGAGYTFGSGTRLTVV.

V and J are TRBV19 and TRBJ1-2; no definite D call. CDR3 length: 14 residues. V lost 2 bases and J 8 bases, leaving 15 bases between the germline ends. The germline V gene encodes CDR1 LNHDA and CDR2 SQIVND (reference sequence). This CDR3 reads CASSIRRQAYGYTF. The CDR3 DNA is TGTGCCAGTAGTATACGGCGTCAGGCCTACGGCTACACCTTC.